This TCR beta chain stems from a study of blood T cell repertoires in COVID-19. The junction had 11 bases not matched to a gene; V was cut back by 5 bases and J by 1 base. Germline CDR1 is LGHDT and CDR2 is YNNKEL (reference sequence). The CDR3 spans 17 residues. The assay was immunoSEQ multiplex PCR, and TCRdb's table has in-frame clones only and misses some. The repertoire has approximately 310,000 clones, about nine tenths of them found once; the top ten carry 1%. The TCR originated in a man between 50 and 59 years old with active or convalescent COVID-19. The chain recombines TRBV3-1 (or the pseudogene TRBV3-2) with TRBJ1-1; 9 bases are a match to TRBD1. Sequenced sample: peripheral blood. The CDR3 is CASSSSTGGPTNTEAFF. The CDR3, as DNA: TGTGCCAGCAGCAGCAGTACAGGGGGCCCAACGAACACTGAAGCTTTCTTT.